This T cell receptor beta chain derives from a study of monozygotic twins with cystic fibrosis. Some clones are missing from TCRdb's copy, which holds only in-frame ones; the method was immunoSEQ multiplex PCR. The sample contains 30,000 or so clones, 92% of which appear only once. Trimming took 1 base from V and 4 from J, leaving 16 bases between them. This CDR3 has 16 residues. Germline loops: CDR1 LGHNA, CDR2 YNFKEQ. Sequenced: blood. The chain has TRBV4-2 and TRBJ1-2; D is undetermined. The sequence came from a girl aged 2-10 years with cystic fibrosis. DNA of the CDR3: TGTGCCAGCAGCCAAGCGTCCGGGCAGATAGCCTATGGCTACACCTTC. Amino acids: CASSQASGQIAYGYTF.